Below are 20 T cell receptor beta chains sequenced from a single sample in a study of radiotherapy plus CTLA-4 blockade in lung cancer. Here immunoSEQ multiplex PCR was the method, and the copy in TCRdb shows in-frame clones only, minus some. The data hold roughly 120,000 clones, with about 77% observed a single time. Source: peripheral blood, taken from a patient treated with radiotherapy plus ipilimumab. Source of these receptors: a human donor with non-small cell lung cancer who had a partial response to radiotherapy plus ipilimumab.

The V gene is TRBV28, the J gene TRBJ1-1, with D possibly TRBD1 on 6 matching bases. V dropped 5 bases and J dropped 9 bases, with 13 bases sitting between them. CDR1 and CDR2 from the germline V gene are MDHEN and SYDVKM. The CDR3 runs to 12 residues. The DNA for the CDR3 is TGTGCCAGCAGTCTGCCGGGGGGGCAAGCTTTCTTT. It codes for CASSLPGGQAFF.

The CDR3 loop is CASSAGGRGAPGSTNEKLFF. CDR3 bases: TGTGCCAGCAGTGCGGGGGGGCGGGGGGCGCCAGGGTCAACTAATGAAAAACTGTTTTTT. This chain joins TRBV27 and TRBJ1-4; a possible D gene is TRBD1 (6 bases). From germline, CDR1 is MNHEY and CDR2 SMNVEV (reference sequence). The germline V and J ends were trimmed by 5 bases and 0 bases, with 25 bases remaining between them. The CDR3 length is 20 residues.

This sequence joins TRBV5-6 and TRBJ1-2; no clear D gene. Germline CDR1 is SGHDT and CDR2 is YYEEEE. This CDR3 has 13 amino acids. V was cut by 1 base and J by 4 bases, with 8 bases left in between. The CDR3 DNA reads TGTGCCAGCAGCTTGAGCCCTCCCTATGGCTACACCTTC. Its translation: CASSLSPPYGYTF.

In nucleotides, the CDR3 is TGTGCCAGCTTCGGGACAGGGATGAACACTGAAGCTTTCTTT. Amino acid sequence: CASFGTGMNTEAFF. The chain recombines TRBV18 with TRBJ1-1, with TRBD1 identical over 9 bases. Germline V CDR1 and CDR2: KGHSH, LQKENI. This CDR3 region has 14 residues. Trimming at V came to 7 bases and at J to 0 bases, leaving 3 bases not matched to a gene.

In this sample, this clone turned up once. The V gene is TRBV6-4, the J gene TRBJ2-3, with 12 bases that match TRBD1. The length of the CDR3 is 16 residues. CDR1 is MRHNA and CDR2 is SNTAGT in the germline V gene. V shed 2 bases and J 1 base; nucleotides not matched to a gene: 1. CDR3 in DNA: TGTGCCAGCAGTGACGGGACAGGGGGCGGCACAGATACGCAGTATTTT. Residues: CASSDGTGGGTDTQYF.

This chain joins TRBV19 and TRBJ1-1; D is perhaps TRBD1 (6 bases). CDR3 length: 14 residues. V lost 3 bases, J lost 8 bases, and 16 bases lay in between. Germline CDR1 LNHDA, CDR2 SQIVND (reference sequence). The CDR3 here is CASSIPGQSVEAFF. The CDR3 DNA reads as TGTGCCAGTAGTATTCCGGGACAATCGGTGGAAGCTTTCTTT.

This clone was seen once. This chain connects TRBV6-1 to TRBJ2-5; TRBD2 is a possible D gene (5 bases). With the DNA end fitting TRBJ2-7 better, the J assignment may be wrong. This CDR3 is 14 amino acids long. Germline CDR1 reads MNHNS; CDR2 reads SASEGT. The CDR3 bases are TGTGCCAGCAGTGAAGGGCTAGCTCCCTACGAGCAGTACTTC. This translates into CASSEGLAPYEQYF.

This chain joins TRBV28 and TRBJ2-7; D unresolved. This CDR3 contains 11 residues. Germline V lookup: CDR1 MDHEN, CDR2 SYDVKM. Deletions cut 7 bases from V and 5 bases from J, with 9 bases between. The CDR3 region is CASNRGDEQYF. The CDR3 DNA reads as TGTGCCAGCAATAGAGGCGACGAGCAGTACTTC.

This chain joins TRBV7-9 and TRBJ1-2; D is perhaps TRBD1 (5 bases). CDR1 SEHNR and CDR2 FQNEAQ come from the germline V gene (reference sequence). The CDR3 contains 15 residues. Trimming removed 5 bases from V and 3 bases from J, with 16 bases in between. The CDR3 loop is CASSGGGYVDYGYTF. CDR3 sequence (DNA): TGTGCCAGCAGCGGGGGGGGTTATGTGGACTATGGCTACACCTTC.

The J gene is TRBJ1-2, the V gene TRBV27; TRBD1 aligns across 7 bases. The CDR3 is made up of 14 amino acids. Looked up from germline, CDR1 is MNHEY and CDR2 is SMNVEV (reference sequence). Trimming removed 1 base from V and 10 bases from J; junction bases left unmatched: 9. DNA for the CDR3: TGTGCCAGCAGTTTATTTTCTTACGACAGGGACTACACCTTC. It specifies CASSLFSYDRDYTF.

This chain's CDR3 is CASSASTGGNEQFF. In nucleotides, the CDR3 is TGTGCCAGCTCAGCTTCGACAGGGGGCAATGAGCAGTTCTTC. The V and J genes are TRBV18 and TRBJ2-1; 9 bases map to TRBD1. The CDR3 length is 14 residues. From germline, CDR1 is KGHSH and CDR2 LQKENI. Trimming at V came to 5 bases and at J to 6 bases, leaving 5 bases not matched to a gene.

The chain uses TRBV9 and TRBJ1-4; no definite D call. The CDR3 is 15 residues long. V lost 0 bases to trimming and J lost 8 bases, with 14 bases between them. In germline, CDR1 is SGDLS, CDR2 YYNGEE. CDR3 DNA sequence: TGTGCCAGCAGCGTAGGGGAGGCGTTAGGCGAAAAACTGTTTTTT. Translation: CASSVGEALGEKLFF.

The genes are TRBV30 and TRBJ1-5; D gene uncertain. Germline V CDR1 and CDR2: GTSNPN, SVGIG (reference sequence). CDR3 length: 12 amino acids. The germline V and J ends were trimmed by 3 bases and 4 bases, with 7 bases remaining between them. Here the CDR3 reads CAWSERNQPQHF. Here the CDR3 DNA reads TGTGCCTGGAGCGAACGGAATCAGCCCCAGCATTTT.

The chain combines TRBV7-6 with TRBJ2-7; TRBD2 matches at 7 bases. The CDR3 contains 13 residues. After removal of 5 bases from V and 7 bases from J, the junction contained 8 bases not matched to a gene. Germline CDR1 and CDR2: SGHVS and FNYEAQ. CDR3 sequence (DNA): TGTGCCAGCAGCCTCAACATGGGGGGGGAGCAGTACGTC. As protein: CASSLNMGGEQYV.

The gene calls are TRBV6-1 and TRBJ2-7, with D possibly TRBD1 on 6 matching bases. The CDR3 runs to 14 residues. Germline loops: CDR1 MNHNS, CDR2 SASEGT. Trimming took off 6 bases at V and 2 bases at J, with 14 bases between the two ends. The CDR3 nucleotides read TGTGCCAGCAGGGGGCCGGGACAAACCTACGAGCAGTACTTC. Translated: CASRGPGQTYEQYF.

A single count supports this clone. This chain uses TRBV28 with TRBJ1-3, with 10 positions matching TRBD1. With 1 base clipped from V and 8 bases from J, the junction kept 5 bases outside the gene matches. CDR1 is MDHEN, CDR2 SYDVKM, per germline. The CDR3 runs 15 residues. This CDR3 is CASSLLGTGAHTIYF. The CDR3 region has the DNA TGTGCCAGCAGTTTATTGGGGACAGGGGCGCACACCATATATTTT.

This rearrangement joins TRBV10-3 to TRBJ2-3; 12 positions match TRBD2. Trimming cost V 2 bases and J 3 bases; bases outside gene matches: 3. The CDR3 is 16 residues long. Germline CDR1 reads ENHRY; CDR2 reads SYGVKD. The DNA for the CDR3 is TGTGCCATCAGTGAGCGGACTAGCGGGACGACAGATACGCAGTATTTT. This encodes CAISERTSGTTDTQYF.

V usage is TRBV5-1 and J usage is TRBJ2-7; 7 nucleotides match TRBD2. The V gene end was trimmed by 3 bases and the J gene end by 5 bases; junction bases not matched to a gene: 2. CDR1 is SGHRS, CDR2 YFSETQ, per germline. This CDR3 comprises 12 residues. The DNA for the CDR3 is TGCGCCAGCAGCTGGGGGAGGGACGAGCAGTACTTC. As protein: CASSWGRDEQYF. Complete variable domain (other parts from reference TRBV5-1 and TRBJ2-7): KAGVTQTPRYLIKTRGQQVTLSCSPISGHRSVSWYQQTPGQGLQFLFEYFSETQRNKGNFPGRFSGRQFSNSRSEMNVSTLELGDSALYLCASSWGRDEQYFGPGTRLTVT.

V usage is TRBV7-2 and J usage is TRBJ2-1; TRBD2 aligns across 7 bases. The CDR3 length is 16 residues. Germline V CDR1 and CDR2: SGHTA, FQGNSA. The V gene end was trimmed by 5 bases and the J gene end by 5 bases; junction bases not matched to a gene: 12. The chain's CDR3 is CASSARTSAVHNEQFF. CDR3 nucleotide sequence: TGTGCCAGCAGCGCCCGAACTAGCGCCGTACACAATGAGCAGTTCTTC.

The gene calls are TRBV25-1 and TRBJ1-1; tentatively, D is TRBD1 (5 bases). Trimming removed 1 base from V and 2 bases from J, with 14 bases in between. CDR1 is MGHDK, CDR2 SYGVNS, per germline. The CDR3 contains 16 residues. CDR3 sequence reads: CASSEFSGQANTEAFF. The CDR3 region has the DNA TGTGCCAGCAGTGAATTCTCAGGACAAGCTAACACTGAAGCTTTCTTT.